These 15 T cell receptor beta chains were all obtained from the same sample, sequenced in a study of blood T cell repertoires in COVID-19. The data were produced by immunoSEQ multiplex PCR, yet TCRdb's version contains in-frame clones alone and is incomplete. There are over 130,000 clones in the sample; around nine tenths occur only once, and around 5% lies in the top ten. The sample taken for sequencing was peripheral blood. These receptor sequences come from a human donor in a cohort sampled during active COVID-19.

The chain uses TRBV14 and TRBJ2-4; 7 nucleotides align to TRBD1. Germline CDR1 and CDR2: SGHDN and FVKESK. The CDR3 extends over 16 amino acids. V shed 3 bases and J 4 bases; nucleotides not matched to a gene: 9. The CDR3 nucleotides are TGTGCCAGCAGCCATACTAGGGACAGAGTAAAAAACATTCAGTACTTC. It codes for CASSHTRDRVKNIQYF.

This rearrangement joins TRBV6-1 to TRBJ2-1; unclear D gene. V was cut by 1 base and J by 8 bases, with 9 bases left in between. The CDR3 sequence is 13 residues long. The germline V gene has CDR1 MNHNS and CDR2 SASEGT. The CDR3 region has the DNA TGTGCCAGCAGTGAAGTCACTACGTATGAGCAGTTCTTC. It yields the protein CASSEVTTYEQFF.

This clone was seen a single time. The J gene is TRBJ2-7, the V gene TRBV10-3; 10 bases map to TRBD2. Germline-derived CDR1 and CDR2 are ENHRY and SYGVKD. The CDR3 is 12 amino acids. Trimming removed 11 bases from V and 3 bases from J; junction bases left unmatched: 4. The CDR3 reads CAARTSGYEQYF. The CDR3 DNA follows: TGTGCCGCCCGGACTAGCGGCTACGAGCAGTACTTC.

This clone was observed a single time. The chain couples TRBV2 to TRBJ2-3; TRBD2 might be the D (6 bases). The V end lost 9 bases, the J end lost 7 bases, and 23 bases lay between the germline ends. From germline, CDR1 is SNHLY and CDR2 FYNNEI. The CDR3 is 15 amino acids. For the CDR3, the DNA is TGTGCCAGGACGCTTTTGCGACTAGGGCTGAATACGCAGTATTTT. Protein sequence: CARTLLRLGLNTQYF.

This chain uses TRBV13 with TRBJ2-2; 9 nucleotides match TRBD2. Germline CDR1 PRHDT, CDR2 FYEKMQ (reference sequence). This CDR3 is built from 16 residues. V shed 5 bases, J shed 0 bases, and the junction held 4 bases outside the gene matches. This CDR3 reads CASSPGLAANTGELFF. For the CDR3, the DNA is TGTGCCAGCAGCCCGGGACTAGCAGCGAACACCGGGGAGCTGTTTTTT.

This clone was recorded a few times. V is TRBV19 and J is TRBJ2-7; D possibly corresponds to TRBD2 (5 bases). Per the germline V gene, CDR1 is LNHDA and CDR2 is SQIVND (reference sequence). V was shortened by 4 bases and J by 7 bases, with 8 bases between the two germline ends. The CDR3 is made up of 11 amino acids. As DNA, the CDR3 is TGTGCCAGTAGTACCGGGGATGAGCAGTACTTC. It translates to CASSTGDEQYF.

This clone has just a few counts. V is TRBV5-6 and J is TRBJ1-1, with 8 bases that match TRBD1. The V gene's germline CDR1 is SGHDT and CDR2 YYEEEE. V lost 4 bases, J lost 10 bases, and 12 bases stayed unmatched. The CDR3 is 14 amino acids. The CDR3 loop reads CASSQDRVVGRAFF. The CDR3 DNA sequence: TGTGCCAGCAGCCAGGACAGGGTGGTCGGGCGAGCTTTCTTT.

This clone was counted a single time. The rearrangement links TRBV12-3 or TRBV12-4 to TRBJ2-3; D possibly corresponds to TRBD2 (5 bases). Trimming shortened V by 6 bases and J by 2 bases, and 9 bases separated the two germline ends. The CDR3 has 13 residues. The CDR3, as DNA: TGTGCCAGCAGCCGAGGGCCCACAGATACGCAGTATTTT. Translating it yields CASSRGPTDTQYF.

Written as DNA, the CDR3 is TGTGCCAGCAGCAAGGACAGGGGGCGGACCTACGAGCAGTACTTC. It specifies CASSKDRGRTYEQYF. The V call is TRBV14, the J call TRBJ2-7; TRBD1 matches at 11 bases. J was trimmed by 2 bases and V by 5 bases; bases with no gene match: 5. The germline V gene has CDR1 SGHDN and CDR2 FVKESK. The CDR3 runs to 15 residues.

The chain joins TRBV27 to TRBJ2-3; possibly TRBD2 for D (7 bases). The CDR3 has 16 amino acids. The germline CDR1 and CDR2 sequences are MNHEY and SMNVEV (reference sequence). V lost 5 bases, J lost 4 bases, and 19 bases lay in between. CDR3 sequence: CASSLFLGGGPDTQYF. CDR3 coding DNA: TGTGCCAGCAGTCTCTTTCTGGGGGGGGGCCCAGATACGCAGTATTTT.

J is TRBJ2-5 and V is TRBV5-1, with D possibly matching TRBD1 (5 bases). The CDR3 spans 13 residues. The V end was cut by 4 bases, the J end by 1 base, with 8 bases between. The V gene's germline CDR1 is SGHRS and CDR2 YFSETQ. As DNA, the CDR3 is TGCGCCAGCAGCCTCGACAGCCAAGAGACCCAGTACTTC. Translated: CASSLDSQETQYF.

The J gene is TRBJ1-2, the V gene TRBV3-1 (or the pseudogene TRBV3-2), with D uncertain. This CDR3 contains 12 residues. CDR1 and CDR2 (germline): LGHDT, YNNKEL (reference sequence). With 3 bases removed from V and 2 bases from J, the gap between germline ends came to 4 bases. DNA for the CDR3: TGTGCCAGCAGCCAGGGCAACTATGGCTACACCTTC. Translation gives CASSQGNYGYTF.

V is TRBV7-3 and J is TRBJ1-3, with D maybe TRBD1 (5 bases). V shed 4 bases and J shed 2 bases, with 27 bases lying between them. CDR1 is SGHTA, CDR2 FQGTGA, per germline. CDR3 size: 20 residues. As DNA, the CDR3 is TGTGCCAGCAGCTGGGGAACCCCCGGGAGGGGTGGTTCAGCTGGAAACACCATATATTTT. Its protein product is CASSWGTPGRGGSAGNTIYF.

The genes are TRBV7-8 and TRBJ2-1; TRBD1 matches at 8 bases. The CDR3 runs 17 residues. Trimming cost V 5 bases and J 0 bases; bases outside gene matches: 9. Per germline, CDR1 SGHVS and CDR2 FQNEAQ. CDR3 in amino acids: CASSPDSGGISYNEQFF. The CDR3 DNA follows: TGTGCCAGCAGCCCCGACTCAGGGGGCATCTCCTACAATGAGCAGTTCTTC. Looking up the rest from reference TRBV7-8 and TRBJ2-1 gives the full variable domain: GAGVSQSPRYKVAKRGQDVALRCDPISGHVSLFWYQQALGQGPEFLTYFQNEAQLDKSGLPSDRFFAERPEGSVSTLKIQRTQQEDSAVYLCASSPDSGGISYNEQFFGPGTRLTVL.

The chain couples TRBV30 to TRBJ2-3, with 7 bases that match TRBD1. From germline, CDR1 is GTSNPN and CDR2 SVGIG (reference sequence). V dropped 3 bases and J dropped 0; count of bases not matched to a gene: 6. The CDR3 loop spans 15 amino acids. The DNA for the CDR3 is TGTGCCTGGAGAGGAAGACAGGGTAGCACAGATACGCAGTATTTT. Its translation: CAWRGRQGSTDTQYF.